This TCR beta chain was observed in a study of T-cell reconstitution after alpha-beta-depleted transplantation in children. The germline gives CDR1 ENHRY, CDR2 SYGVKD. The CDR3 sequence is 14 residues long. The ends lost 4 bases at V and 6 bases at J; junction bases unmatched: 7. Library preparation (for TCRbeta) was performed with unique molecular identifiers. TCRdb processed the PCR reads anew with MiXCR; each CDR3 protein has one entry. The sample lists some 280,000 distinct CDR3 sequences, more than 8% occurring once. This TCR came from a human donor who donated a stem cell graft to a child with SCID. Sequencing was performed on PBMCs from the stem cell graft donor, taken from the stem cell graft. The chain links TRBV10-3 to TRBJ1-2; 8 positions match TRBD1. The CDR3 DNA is TGTGCCATCAGTGTGGACAGGGAAAGCGATGGCTACACCTTC. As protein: CAISVDRESDGYTF.